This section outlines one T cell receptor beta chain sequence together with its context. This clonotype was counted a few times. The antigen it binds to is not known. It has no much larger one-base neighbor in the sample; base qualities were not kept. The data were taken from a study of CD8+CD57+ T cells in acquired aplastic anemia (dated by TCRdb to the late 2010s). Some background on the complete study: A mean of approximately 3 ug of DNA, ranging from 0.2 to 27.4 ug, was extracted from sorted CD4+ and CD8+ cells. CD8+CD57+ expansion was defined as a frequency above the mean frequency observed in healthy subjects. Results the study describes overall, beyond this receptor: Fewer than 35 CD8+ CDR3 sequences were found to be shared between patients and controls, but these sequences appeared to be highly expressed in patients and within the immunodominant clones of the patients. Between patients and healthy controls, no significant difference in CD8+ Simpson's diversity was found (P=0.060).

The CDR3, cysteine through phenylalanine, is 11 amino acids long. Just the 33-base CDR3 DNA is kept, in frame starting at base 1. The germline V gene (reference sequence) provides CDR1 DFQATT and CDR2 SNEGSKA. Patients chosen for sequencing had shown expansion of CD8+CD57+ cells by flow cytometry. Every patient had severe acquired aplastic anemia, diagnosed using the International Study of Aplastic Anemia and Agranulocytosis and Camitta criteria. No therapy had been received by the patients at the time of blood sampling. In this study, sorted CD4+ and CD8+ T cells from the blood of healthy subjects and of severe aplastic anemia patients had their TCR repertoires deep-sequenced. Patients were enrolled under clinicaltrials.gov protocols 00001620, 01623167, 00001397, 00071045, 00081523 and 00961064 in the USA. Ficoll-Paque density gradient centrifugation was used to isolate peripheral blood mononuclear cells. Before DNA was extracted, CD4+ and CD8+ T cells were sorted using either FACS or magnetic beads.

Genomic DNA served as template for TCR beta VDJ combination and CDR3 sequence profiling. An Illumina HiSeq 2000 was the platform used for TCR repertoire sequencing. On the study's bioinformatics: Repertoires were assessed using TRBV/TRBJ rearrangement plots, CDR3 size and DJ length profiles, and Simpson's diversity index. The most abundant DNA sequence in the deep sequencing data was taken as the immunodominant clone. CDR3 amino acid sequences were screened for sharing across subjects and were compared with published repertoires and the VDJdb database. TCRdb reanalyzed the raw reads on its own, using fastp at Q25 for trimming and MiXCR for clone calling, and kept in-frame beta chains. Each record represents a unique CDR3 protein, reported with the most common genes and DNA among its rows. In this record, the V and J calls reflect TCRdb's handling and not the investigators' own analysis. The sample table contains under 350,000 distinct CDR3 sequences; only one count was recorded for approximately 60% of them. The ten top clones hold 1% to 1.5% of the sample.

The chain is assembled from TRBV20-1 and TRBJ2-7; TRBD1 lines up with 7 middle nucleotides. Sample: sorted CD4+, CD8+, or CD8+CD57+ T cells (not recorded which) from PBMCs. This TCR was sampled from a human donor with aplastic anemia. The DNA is TGCAGGACAGGGTCACTAGGCGAGCAGTACTTC. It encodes CRTGSLGEQYF.